This T cell receptor (beta chain) was captured in a study of control samples from healthy donors and cancer patients. The data were produced by immunoSEQ multiplex PCR, yet TCRdb's version contains in-frame clones alone and is incomplete. The sample includes approximately 150,000 clones, approximately 91% of them seen just once. Deletions cut 0 bases from V and 5 bases from J, with 0 bases between. Germline lookup yields CDR1 SGHKS and CDR2 YYEKEE (reference sequence). The CDR3 has 10 amino acids. Comments on this clone: A much larger clone sits a single nucleotide away, making a read error possible.

Sequenced sample: blood. The rearrangement links TRBV5-5 to TRBJ2-7, with unresolved D. This receptor was obtained from a woman in her thirties or forties in good health. CDR3 in amino acids: CASSLDEQYF. The CDR3 DNA reads TGTGCCAGCAGCTTGGACGAGCAGTACTTC.